This TCR beta chain was sequenced for a study of OX40 agonist ivuxolimab in advanced cancers. The overall study: Treatment of patients was with ivuxolimab, an agonistic anti-OX40 (CD134) antibody. Those enrolled were 82.7% male, with a mean age of 60 years and ages from about 20 to 79.

Sequencing used immunoSEQ multiplex PCR; TCRdb keeps in-frame clones, though not all of them. This table holds 55,000 to 75,000 clones, roughly 80% found once. From germline, CDR1 is PRHDT and CDR2 FYEKMQ (reference sequence). This CDR3 contains 17 residues. The J segment lost 2 bases and the V segment lost 2 bases, leaving 10 bases of the junction unmatched. This clonotype originated in an adult with an advanced solid tumor such as melanoma, head and neck, liver or kidney cancer. The specimen was CD4+ or CD8+ T cells sorted from blood, collected in a trial of the OX40 agonist ivuxolimab. The V call is TRBV13, the J call TRBJ2-5, with TRBD2 identical over 8 bases. CDR3 amino acids: CASSLLAGNVGQETQYF. The CDR3 DNA follows: TGTGCCAGCAGCTTATTAGCGGGAAATGTGGGGCAAGAGACCCAGTACTTC.